Following are 5 T cell receptor beta chains from one sample sequenced in a study of T cell responses to AZD1222 COVID-19 vaccine. The table came from immunoSEQ multiplex PCR; TCRdb's copy has only in-frame clones and leaves some out. The data hold over 120,000 clones, with roughly 92% observed a single time. The material was peripheral blood, obtained on day 0 of AZD1222 vaccination. Receptors originate from an adult in good health.

This rearrangement joins TRBV15 to TRBJ2-1; TRBD2 might be the D (5 bases). CDR3 size: 14 residues. The V gene lost 1 base and the J gene lost 6 bases, with 10 bases spanning the gap. Germline CDR1 is LNHNV and CDR2 is YYDKDF (reference sequence). The CDR3 reads CATSRGTFLNEQFF. CDR3 DNA: TGTGCCACCAGCAGAGGGACTTTCCTCAATGAGCAGTTCTTC.

This sequence joins TRBV5-5 and TRBJ2-7, with 7 bases aligning to TRBD1. With 5 bases clipped from V and 1 base from J, the junction kept 9 bases outside the gene matches. There are 15 residues in the CDR3. CDR1 is SGHKS and CDR2 is YYEKEE in the germline V gene (reference sequence). Here the CDR3 reads CASRLGTALSYEQYF. The CDR3 coding sequence is TGTGCCAGCAGGCTAGGGACAGCACTTTCCTACGAGCAGTACTTC.

This chain joins TRBV7-2 and TRBJ2-5; 7 bases align to TRBD1. Per germline, CDR1 SGHTA and CDR2 FQGNSA. The ends lost 8 bases at V and 0 bases at J; junction bases unmatched: 3. CDR3 length: 13 amino acids. Here the CDR3 reads CASVGQNQETQYF. In nucleotides, the CDR3 is TGTGCCAGCGTGGGACAGAACCAAGAGACCCAGTACTTC.

This chain connects TRBV28 to TRBJ1-3, with 9 nucleotides matching TRBD1. This CDR3 comprises 15 residues. V dropped 7 bases and J dropped 7; count of bases not matched to a gene: 11. Germline CDR1 reads MDHEN; CDR2 reads SYDVKM. The CDR3 loop is CASTKPGTGRNTIYF. CDR3 nucleotide sequence: TGTGCCAGCACCAAACCCGGGACAGGGCGTAACACCATATATTTT.

DNA for the CDR3: TGTGCCAGCAGTTGGGACGCCATGAACACTGAAGCTTTCTTT. The encoded protein is CASSWDAMNTEAFF. The chain carries TRBV27 and TRBJ1-1, with D perhaps matching TRBD1 (5 bases). Germline V gives CDR1 MNHEY, CDR2 SMNVEV (reference sequence). V dropped 4 bases and J dropped 0 bases, with 9 bases sitting between them. CDR3 size: 14 residues.